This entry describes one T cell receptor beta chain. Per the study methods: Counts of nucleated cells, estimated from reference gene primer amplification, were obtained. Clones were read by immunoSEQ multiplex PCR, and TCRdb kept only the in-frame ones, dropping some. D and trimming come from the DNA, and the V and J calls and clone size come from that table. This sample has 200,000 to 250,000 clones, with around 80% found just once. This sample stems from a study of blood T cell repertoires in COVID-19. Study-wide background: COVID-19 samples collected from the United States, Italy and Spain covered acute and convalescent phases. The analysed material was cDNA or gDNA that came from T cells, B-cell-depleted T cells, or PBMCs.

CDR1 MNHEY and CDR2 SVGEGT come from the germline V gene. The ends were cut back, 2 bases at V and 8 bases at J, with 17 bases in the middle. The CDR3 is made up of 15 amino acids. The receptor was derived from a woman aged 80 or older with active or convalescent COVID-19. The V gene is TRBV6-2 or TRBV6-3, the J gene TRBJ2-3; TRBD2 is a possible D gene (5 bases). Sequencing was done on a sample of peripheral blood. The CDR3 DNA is TGTGCCAGCAGTTACGCCTCATACCCCAGCGGTACGCAGTATTTT. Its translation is CASSYASYPSGTQYF.